Reported below is one TCR beta chain. Antigen specificity is unknown. A single base separates this from a much larger clone, so it may be a read error. This CDR3 is missing its conserved last phenylalanine or tryptophan, likely due to a read error. Germline V gives CDR1 MNHNS, CDR2 SASEGT. Trimming removed 1 base from V and 3 bases from J; junction bases left unmatched: 13. The CDR3 is 20 amino acids. This specimen belongs to a study of tumor-infiltrating lymphocytes in primary liver carcinoma. Study-level information: Patients underwent resection of primary liver carcinoma. The cohort included men and women aged 30 to 69 years.

Blood RNA was derived from unsorted whole blood, and germline DNA was extracted too. Total RNA amounting to roughly 450 ng was the source from which TCR beta cDNA was made with a constant-region primer. Investigators got TCR beta libraries out of three nested multiplex PCR rounds, done with slightly modified ARM-PCR. Primers for the first two PCR rounds were TRBV1-TRBV30 forward primers and a C-beta reverse primer (approximately 10 cycles per round). MiXCR was run by TCRdb on the multiplex PCR reads, yielding one entry per CDR3 protein. The table has about 320,000 distinct CDR3 sequences, approximately 60% seen once. General study points: Paired tumor-adjacent and tumor-blood samples overlapped less than tumor region pairs did.

The sequencing input was peripheral blood. The V call is TRBV6-1, the J call TRBJ2-6; the match to TRBD2 covers 9 bases. This sequence was found in a man aged 35 to 55 with primary liver carcinoma and hepatitis B virus infection. This CDR3 is CASSEDLSGGRAYGANVLTS. CDR3 nucleotides: TGTGCCAGCAGTGAAGACCTCTCTGGCGGGAGGGCCTATGGGGCCAACGTCCTGACTTCC.